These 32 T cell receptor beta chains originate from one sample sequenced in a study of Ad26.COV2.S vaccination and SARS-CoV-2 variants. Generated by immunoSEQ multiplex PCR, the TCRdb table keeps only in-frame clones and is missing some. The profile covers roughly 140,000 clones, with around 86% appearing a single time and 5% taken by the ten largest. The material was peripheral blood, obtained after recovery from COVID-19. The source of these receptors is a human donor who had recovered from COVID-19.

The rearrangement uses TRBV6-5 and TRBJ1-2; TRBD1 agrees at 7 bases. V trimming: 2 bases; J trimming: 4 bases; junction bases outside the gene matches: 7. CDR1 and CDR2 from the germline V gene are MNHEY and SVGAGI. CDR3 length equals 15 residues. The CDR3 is CASSYDPGQPYGYTF. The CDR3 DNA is TGTGCCAGCAGTTACGATCCGGGACAGCCCTATGGCTACACCTTC.

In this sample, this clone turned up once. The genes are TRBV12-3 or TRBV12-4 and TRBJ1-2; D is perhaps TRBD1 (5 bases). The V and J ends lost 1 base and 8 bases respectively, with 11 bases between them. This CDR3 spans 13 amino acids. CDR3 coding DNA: TGTGCCAGCAGTTTAGGCCCGGAGGGGGGCTACACCTTC. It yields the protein CASSLGPEGGYTF.

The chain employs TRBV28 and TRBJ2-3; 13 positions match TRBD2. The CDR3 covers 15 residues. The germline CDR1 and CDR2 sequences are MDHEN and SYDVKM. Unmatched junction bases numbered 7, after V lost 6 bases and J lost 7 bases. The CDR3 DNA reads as TGTGCCAGCAGCCCCCCGGGACTAGCGGGGAATACGCAGTATTTT. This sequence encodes CASSPPGLAGNTQYF.

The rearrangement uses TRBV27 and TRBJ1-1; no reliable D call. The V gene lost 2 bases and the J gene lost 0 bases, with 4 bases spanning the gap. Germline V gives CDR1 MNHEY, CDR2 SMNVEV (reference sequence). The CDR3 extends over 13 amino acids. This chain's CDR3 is CASSLGLNTEAFF. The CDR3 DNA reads TGTGCCAGCAGTTTAGGGTTGAACACTGAAGCTTTCTTT.

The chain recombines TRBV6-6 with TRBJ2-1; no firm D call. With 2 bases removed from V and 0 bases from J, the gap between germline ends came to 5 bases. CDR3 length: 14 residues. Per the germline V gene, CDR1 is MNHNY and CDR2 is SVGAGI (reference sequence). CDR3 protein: CASSYRDSYNEQFF. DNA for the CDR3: TGTGCCAGCAGTTACAGGGACTCCTACAATGAGCAGTTCTTC.

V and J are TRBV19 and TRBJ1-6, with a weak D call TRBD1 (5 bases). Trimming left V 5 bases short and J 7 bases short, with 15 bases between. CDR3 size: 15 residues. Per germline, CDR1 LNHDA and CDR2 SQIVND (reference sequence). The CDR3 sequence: CASSAAQGVNSPLHF. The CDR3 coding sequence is TGTGCCAGTAGTGCGGCGCAGGGTGTAAATTCACCCCTCCACTTT.

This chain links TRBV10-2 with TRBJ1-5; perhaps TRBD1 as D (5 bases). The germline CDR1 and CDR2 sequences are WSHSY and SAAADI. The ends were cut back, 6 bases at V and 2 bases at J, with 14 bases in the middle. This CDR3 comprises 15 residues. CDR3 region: CASRGTRPGNQPQHF. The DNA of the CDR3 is TGCGCCAGCAGGGGGACCCGTCCGGGCAATCAGCCCCAGCATTTT.

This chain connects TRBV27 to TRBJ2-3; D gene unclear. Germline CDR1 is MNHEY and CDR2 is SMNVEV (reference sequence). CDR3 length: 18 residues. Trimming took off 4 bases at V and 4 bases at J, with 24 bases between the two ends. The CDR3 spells CASSSFTGPSLGADTQYF. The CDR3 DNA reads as TGTGCCAGCAGTTCATTCACCGGGCCCTCTTTGGGCGCAGATACGCAGTATTTT.

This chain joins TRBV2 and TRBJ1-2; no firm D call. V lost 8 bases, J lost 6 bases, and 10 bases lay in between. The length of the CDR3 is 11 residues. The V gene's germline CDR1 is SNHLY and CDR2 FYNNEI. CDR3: CASGPPNGYTF. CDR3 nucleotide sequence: TGTGCCAGCGGGCCGCCTAATGGCTACACCTTC.

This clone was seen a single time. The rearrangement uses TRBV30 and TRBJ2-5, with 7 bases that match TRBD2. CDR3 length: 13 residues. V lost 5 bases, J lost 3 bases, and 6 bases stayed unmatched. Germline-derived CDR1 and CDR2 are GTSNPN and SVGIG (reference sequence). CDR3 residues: CAWARGLEETQYF. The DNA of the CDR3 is TGTGCCTGGGCGCGGGGGTTAGAAGAGACCCAGTACTTC.

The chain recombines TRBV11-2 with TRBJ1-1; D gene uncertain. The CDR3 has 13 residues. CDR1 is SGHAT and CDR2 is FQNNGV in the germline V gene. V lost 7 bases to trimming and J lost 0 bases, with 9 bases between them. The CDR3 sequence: CASTLTLNTEAFF. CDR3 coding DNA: TGTGCCAGCACCCTAACCTTGAACACTGAAGCTTTCTTT.

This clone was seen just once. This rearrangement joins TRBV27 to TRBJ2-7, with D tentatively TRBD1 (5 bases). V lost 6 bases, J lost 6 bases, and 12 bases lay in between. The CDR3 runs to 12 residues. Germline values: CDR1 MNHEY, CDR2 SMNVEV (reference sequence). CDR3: CASRTTAAEQYF. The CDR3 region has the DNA TGTGCCAGCAGGACGACAGCCGCCGAGCAGTACTTC.

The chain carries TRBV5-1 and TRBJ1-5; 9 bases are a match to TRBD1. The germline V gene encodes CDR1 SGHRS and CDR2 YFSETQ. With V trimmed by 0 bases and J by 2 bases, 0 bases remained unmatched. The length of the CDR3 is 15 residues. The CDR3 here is CASSLGTGGNQPQHF. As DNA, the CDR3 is TGCGCCAGCAGCTTGGGGACAGGGGGCAATCAGCCCCAGCATTTT.

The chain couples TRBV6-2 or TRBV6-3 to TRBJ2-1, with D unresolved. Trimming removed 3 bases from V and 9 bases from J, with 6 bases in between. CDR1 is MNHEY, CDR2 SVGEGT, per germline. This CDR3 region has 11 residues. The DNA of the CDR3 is TGTGCCAGCAGTTATCCAAGTGAGCAGTTCTTC. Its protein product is CASSYPSEQFF.

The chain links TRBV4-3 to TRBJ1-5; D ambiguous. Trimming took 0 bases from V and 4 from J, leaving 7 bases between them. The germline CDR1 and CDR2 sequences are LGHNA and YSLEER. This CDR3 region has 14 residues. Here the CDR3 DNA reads TGCGCCAGCAGCCAAGAACAGACTAATCAGCCCCAGCATTTT. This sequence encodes CASSQEQTNQPQHF.

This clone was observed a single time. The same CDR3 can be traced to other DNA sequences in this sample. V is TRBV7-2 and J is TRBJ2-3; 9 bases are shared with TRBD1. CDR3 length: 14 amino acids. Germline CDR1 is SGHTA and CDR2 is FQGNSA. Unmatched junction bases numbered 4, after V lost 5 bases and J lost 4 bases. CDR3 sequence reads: CASSLGQGADTQYF. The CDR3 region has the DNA TGTGCCAGCAGCCTGGGACAGGGCGCAGATACGCAGTATTTT.

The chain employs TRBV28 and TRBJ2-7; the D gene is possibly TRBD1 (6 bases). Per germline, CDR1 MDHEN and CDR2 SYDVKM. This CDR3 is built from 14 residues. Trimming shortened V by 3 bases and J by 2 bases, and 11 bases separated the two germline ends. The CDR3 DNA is TGTGCCAGCAGTTTGACAGGATTTACCTACGAGCAGTACTTC. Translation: CASSLTGFTYEQYF.

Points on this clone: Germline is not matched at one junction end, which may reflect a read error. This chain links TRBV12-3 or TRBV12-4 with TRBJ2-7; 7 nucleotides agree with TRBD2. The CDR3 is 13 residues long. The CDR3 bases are TGTGCCAGCAGCCCGGGGGGTGGGAACCCCGAGCACTTC. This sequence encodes CASSPGGGNPEHF.

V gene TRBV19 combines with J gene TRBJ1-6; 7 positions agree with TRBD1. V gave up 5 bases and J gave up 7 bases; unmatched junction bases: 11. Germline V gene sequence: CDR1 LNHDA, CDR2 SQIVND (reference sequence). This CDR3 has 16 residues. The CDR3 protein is CASSVSTGKGNSPLHF. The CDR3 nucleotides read TGTGCCAGTAGTGTCTCGACAGGGAAAGGGAATTCACCCCTCCACTTT.

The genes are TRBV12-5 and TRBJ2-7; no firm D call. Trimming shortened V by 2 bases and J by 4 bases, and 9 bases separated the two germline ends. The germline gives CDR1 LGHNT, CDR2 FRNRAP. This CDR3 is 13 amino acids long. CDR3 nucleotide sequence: TGTGCTAGTGGTTTGTACAACAGTTACGAGCAGTACTTC. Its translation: CASGLYNSYEQYF.

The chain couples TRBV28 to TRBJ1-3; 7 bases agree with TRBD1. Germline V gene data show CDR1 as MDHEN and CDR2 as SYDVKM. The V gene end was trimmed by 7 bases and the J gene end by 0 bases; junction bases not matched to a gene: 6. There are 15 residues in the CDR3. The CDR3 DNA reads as TGTGCCAGCAACCAGGGGGGCATCTCTGGAAACACCATATATTTT. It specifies CASNQGGISGNTIYF.

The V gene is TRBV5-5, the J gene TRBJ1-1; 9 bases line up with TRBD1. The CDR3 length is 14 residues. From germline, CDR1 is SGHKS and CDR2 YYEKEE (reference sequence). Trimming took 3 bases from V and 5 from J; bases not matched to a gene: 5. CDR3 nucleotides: TGTGCCAGCAGCTCAAGACAGGGGGGTACTGAAGCTTTCTTT. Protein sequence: CASSSRQGGTEAFF.

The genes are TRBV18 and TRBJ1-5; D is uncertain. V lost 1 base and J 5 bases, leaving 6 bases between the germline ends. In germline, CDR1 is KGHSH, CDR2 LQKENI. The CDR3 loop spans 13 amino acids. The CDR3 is CASSPLKDQPQHF. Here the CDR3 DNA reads TGTGCCAGCTCACCACTAAAAGATCAGCCCCAGCATTTT.

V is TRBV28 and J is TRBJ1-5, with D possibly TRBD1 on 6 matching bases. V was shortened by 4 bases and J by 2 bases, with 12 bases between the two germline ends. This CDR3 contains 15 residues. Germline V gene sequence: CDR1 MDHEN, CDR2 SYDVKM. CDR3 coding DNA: TGTGCCAGCAGTTCGGACAGCAAAGGCAATCAGCCCCAGCATTTT. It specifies CASSSDSKGNQPQHF.

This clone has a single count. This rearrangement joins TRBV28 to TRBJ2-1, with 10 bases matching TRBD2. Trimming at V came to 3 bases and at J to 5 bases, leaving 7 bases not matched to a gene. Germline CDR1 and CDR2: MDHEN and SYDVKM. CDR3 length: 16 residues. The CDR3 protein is CASSLISGGTNNEQFF. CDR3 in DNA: TGTGCCAGCAGTTTGATTAGCGGGGGGACTAACAATGAGCAGTTCTTC.

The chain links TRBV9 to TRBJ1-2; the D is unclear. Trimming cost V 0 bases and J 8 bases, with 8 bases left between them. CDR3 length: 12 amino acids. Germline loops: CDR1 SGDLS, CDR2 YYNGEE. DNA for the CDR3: TGTGCCAGCAGCGTAGAGGCCCGAGGCTACACCTTC. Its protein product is CASSVEARGYTF.

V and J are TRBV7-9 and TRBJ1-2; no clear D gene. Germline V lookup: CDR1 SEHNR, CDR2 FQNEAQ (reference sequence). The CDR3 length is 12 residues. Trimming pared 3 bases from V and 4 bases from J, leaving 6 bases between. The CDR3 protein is CASSFGGYGYTF. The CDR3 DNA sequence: TGTGCCAGCAGCTTCGGTGGCTATGGCTACACCTTC.

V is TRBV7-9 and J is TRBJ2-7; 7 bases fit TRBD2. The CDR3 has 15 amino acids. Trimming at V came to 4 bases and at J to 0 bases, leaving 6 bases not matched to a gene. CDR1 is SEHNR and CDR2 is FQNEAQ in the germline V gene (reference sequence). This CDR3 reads CASSSSSGASYEQYF. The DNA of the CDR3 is TGTGCCAGCAGCTCATCCAGCGGGGCCTCCTACGAGCAGTACTTC.

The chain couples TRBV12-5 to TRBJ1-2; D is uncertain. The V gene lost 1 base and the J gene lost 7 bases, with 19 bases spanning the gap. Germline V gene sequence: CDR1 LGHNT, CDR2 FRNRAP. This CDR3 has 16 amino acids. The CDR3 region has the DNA TGTGCTAGTGGTTTGGGACGCCTCATCCGGAGTGTTGGCTACACCTTC. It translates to CASGLGRLIRSVGYTF.

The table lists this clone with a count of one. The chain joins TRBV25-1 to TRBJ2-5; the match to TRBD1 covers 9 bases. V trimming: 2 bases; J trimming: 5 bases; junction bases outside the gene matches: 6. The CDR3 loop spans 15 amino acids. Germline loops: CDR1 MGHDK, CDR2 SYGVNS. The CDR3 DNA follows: TGTGCCAGCAGTGAAGTGACAGGGGGTCAGGAGACCCAGTACTTC. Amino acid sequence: CASSEVTGGQETQYF. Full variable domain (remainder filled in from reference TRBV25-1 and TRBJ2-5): EADIYQTPRYLVIGTGKKITLECSQTMGHDKMYWYQQDPGMELHLIHYSYGVNSTEKGDLSSESTVSRIRTEHFPLTLESARPSHTSQYLCASSEVTGGQETQYFGPGTRLLVL.

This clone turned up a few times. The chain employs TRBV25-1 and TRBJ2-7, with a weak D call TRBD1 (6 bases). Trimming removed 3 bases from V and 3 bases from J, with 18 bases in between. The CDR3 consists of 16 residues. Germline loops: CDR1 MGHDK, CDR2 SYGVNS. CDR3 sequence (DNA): TGTGCCAGCAGTGATCCCGCTCGCGGACAGCACTACGAGCAGTACTTC. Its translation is CASSDPARGQHYEQYF.

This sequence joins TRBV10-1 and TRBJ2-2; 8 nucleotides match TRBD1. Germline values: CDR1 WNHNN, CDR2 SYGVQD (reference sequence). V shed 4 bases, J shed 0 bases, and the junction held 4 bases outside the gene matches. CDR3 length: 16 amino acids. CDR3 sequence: CASSVRTGPNTGELFF. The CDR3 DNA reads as TGCGCCAGCAGTGTGAGGACAGGGCCGAACACCGGGGAGCTGTTTTTT.